Sequencing of this T cell receptor beta chain was carried out in a study of cytomegalovirus exposure and HLA in healthy donors. Study observations and caveats: Exclusion as indistinguishable affected some V segments, including TRBV6-2 and TRBV6-3. Cytomegalovirus status, reportedly, was diagnosed with high specificity and sensitivity by the classifier.

With respect to this clone: The antigen is undetermined.

PCR primers comprised 60 Vbeta and 13 Jbeta primers. Sequenced by immunoSEQ multiplex PCR; TCRdb stores in-frame clones only, minus some. The top ten hold roughly 5% of the sample, which has about 160,000 clones, about four fifths seen once. Per the germline V gene, CDR1 is SEHNR and CDR2 is FQNEAQ (reference sequence). CDR3 size: 14 residues. The V end was cut by 1 base, the J end by 1 base, with 7 bases between. Sequenced material: PBMCs. The chain recombines TRBV7-9 with TRBJ1-1; D is undetermined. This TCR was sampled from a man younger than 45 in good health and CMV-seronegative. The CDR3 bases are TGTGCCAGCAGCTTAGAGCGGGAGAACACTGAAGCTTTCTTT. The encoded protein is CASSLERENTEAFF.